The 17 T cell receptor beta chains given below trace back to one sample, sequenced in a study of blood T cells in healthy people across ages. A second PCR, run for about 7 to 11 cycles, used a sample-barcoded 5' primer plus a J-beta primer mix. TCRdb recomputed calls from the 5' RACE reads with MiXCR, one row per CDR3 protein. Of approximately 780,000 distinct CDR3 sequences listed, roughly 25% are singletons. The same sample was also used in a study of T cells of mothers and their children.

The sample comprised blood. These receptors were collected from a boy younger than 18 in good health.

The rearrangement uses TRBV2 and TRBJ2-5; TRBD1 might be the D (6 bases). The DNA end is more similar to TRBJ1-2, so the J call may be wrong. This CDR3 contains 15 residues. Germline CDR1 is SNHLY and CDR2 is FYNNEI. The CDR3 loop is CASNTGTSSYYGYTF. The CDR3 DNA is TGTGCCAGCAATACAGGGACTTCCTCCTACTATGGCTACACCTTC.

V usage is TRBV20-1 and J usage is TRBJ2-1, with 7 positions matching TRBD1. The germline V gene encodes CDR1 DFQATT and CDR2 SNEGSKA (reference sequence). There are 14 residues in the CDR3. V trimming: 0 bases; J trimming: 15 bases; junction bases outside the gene matches: 14. CDR3 bases: TGCAGTGCTAGAGAAAGGGGGCCGGGACAGCAGGTGTTCTTC. Protein product: CSARERGPGQQVFF.

The CDR3 region has the DNA TGCGCCAGCAGCTTGGCCGGGGGCGCGCCGCACTACGAGCAGTACTTC. Encoded protein: CASSLAGGAPHYEQYF. The V and J genes are TRBV5-1 and TRBJ2-7, with D perhaps TRBD1 or TRBD2 (6 bases each). Trimming cost V 0 bases and J 3 bases, with 16 bases left between them. The V gene's germline CDR1 is SGHRS and CDR2 YFSETQ. The CDR3 is 16 amino acids.

The chain is built from TRBV10-2 and TRBJ2-1; maybe TRBD2 (6 bases). Germline values: CDR1 WSHSY, CDR2 SAAADI. The CDR3 runs 13 residues. V shed 2 bases and J shed 6 bases, with 8 bases lying between them. CDR3 loop: CASSEKGGNEQFF. The CDR3 DNA is TGCGCCAGCAGTGAGAAGGGAGGCAATGAGCAGTTCTTC.

Only a few counts were recorded for this clonotype. The gene calls are TRBV20-1 and TRBJ2-1; TRBD1 aligns across 10 bases. Matching the DNA end better, TRBJ2-5 makes the J call doubtful. From germline, CDR1 is DFQATT and CDR2 SNEGSKA (reference sequence). The CDR3 has 14 residues. CDR3 DNA: TGCAGTGCTAGATATACGGGACAGGGGGAGACCCAGTACTTC. As protein: CSARYTGQGETQYF.

This clonotype has a handful of counts. The V gene is TRBV24-1, the J gene TRBJ2-7; 9 bases agree with TRBD1. The end of the DNA fits TRBJ2-1 better, so the J call may be wrong. There are 15 residues in the CDR3. The germline CDR1 and CDR2 sequences are KGHDR and SFDVKD. CDR3 residues: CATSPRDRARNEQFF. CDR3 sequence (DNA): TGTGCCACCAGCCCCAGGGACAGGGCTCGCAATGAGCAGTTCTTC.

The rearrangement links TRBV5-1 to TRBJ1-1, with D possibly being TRBD1 (5 bases). V lost 3 bases to trimming and J lost 8 bases, with 14 bases between them. The germline gives CDR1 SGHRS, CDR2 YFSETQ. The CDR3 has 13 amino acids. In DNA form, the CDR3 reads TGCGCCAGCAGCTCTTACAGGCCCGAAGAAGCTTTCTTT. It is translated as CASSSYRPEEAFF. Using reference TRBV5-1 and TRBJ1-1 for the parts outside the CDR3, the full variable domain is KAGVTQTPRYLIKTRGQQVTLSCSPISGHRSVSWYQQTPGQGLQFLFEYFSETQRNKGNFPGRFSGRQFSNSRSEMNVSTLELGDSALYLCASSSYRPEEAFFGQGTRLTVV.

This sequence joins TRBV6-5 and TRBJ2-3, with D unresolved. This CDR3 comprises 14 residues. V gave up 5 bases and J gave up 0 bases, with 9 bases separating them. From germline, CDR1 is MNHEY and CDR2 SVGAGI. CDR3 sequence reads: CASSSPGSTDTQYF. CDR3 nucleotide sequence: TGTGCCAGCAGTAGTCCCGGGAGCACAGATACGCAGTATTTT.

This chain links TRBV20-1 with TRBJ1-6, with D perhaps TRBD1 (6 bases). V was trimmed by 4 bases and J by 4 bases, leaving 14 bases between them. This CDR3 region has 15 residues. Germline V gene data show CDR1 as DFQATT and CDR2 as SNEGSKA (reference sequence). In DNA form, the CDR3 reads TGCAGTGCTAAACCGGGGGGGCGGTATAATTCACCCCTCCACTTT. As protein: CSAKPGGRYNSPLHF.

This clonotype came up a few times. J is TRBJ2-5 and V is TRBV18, with D perhaps matching TRBD2 (6 bases). V was cut by 6 bases and J by 5 bases, with 19 bases left in between. Germline V gene lookup returns CDR1 KGHSH and CDR2 LQKENI. This CDR3 has 15 residues. CDR3 in amino acids: CASSPNPTSWETQYF. The CDR3 nucleotides read TGTGCCAGCTCCCCGAACCCGACTAGTTGGGAGACCCAGTACTTC.

This clonotype appeared a few times. With a much larger clone just one base away, this may be a read error. This chain links TRBV7-6 with TRBJ1-4; D call uncertain. The CDR3 is made up of 14 amino acids. Germline CDR1 is SGHVS and CDR2 is FNYEAQ. This chain's CDR3 is CANSFSGLDEKLFF. Here the CDR3 DNA reads TGTGCCAACAGCTTCTCAGGCCTGGATGAAAAACTGTTTTTT.

Only a few counts were recorded for this clonotype. This chain connects TRBV25-1 to TRBJ2-5; TRBD1 aligns across 8 bases. This CDR3 contains 15 residues. Trimming removed 0 bases from V and 5 bases from J; junction bases left unmatched: 5. The V gene's germline CDR1 is MGHDK and CDR2 SYGVNS. The CDR3 DNA sequence: TGTGCCAGCAGTGAATACCAGGGGGCTGGGGAGACCCAGTACTTC. This translates into CASSEYQGAGETQYF. The whole variable domain, filled in from reference TRBV25-1 and TRBJ2-5, reads EADIYQTPRYLVIGTGKKITLECSQTMGHDKMYWYQQDPGMELHLIHYSYGVNSTEKGDLSSESTVSRIRTEHFPLTLESARPSHTSQYLCASSEYQGAGETQYFGPGTRLLVL.

V usage is TRBV5-1 and J usage is TRBJ2-7; TRBD2 aligns across 11 bases. This CDR3 is built from 16 residues. Trimming at V came to 4 bases and at J to 3 bases, leaving 9 bases not matched to a gene. Germline values: CDR1 SGHRS, CDR2 YFSETQ. CDR3 loop: CASSHRRGLADYEQYF. The CDR3, as DNA: TGCGCCAGCAGCCATCGTCGGGGACTAGCGGACTACGAGCAGTACTTC.

This chain uses TRBV18 with TRBJ2-5; 10 bases agree with TRBD2. Trimming removed 6 bases from V and 2 bases from J; junction bases left unmatched: 9. The CDR3 contains 16 residues. Germline V gene data show CDR1 as KGHSH and CDR2 as LQKENI. The CDR3 sequence is CASSDLLAGVQETQYF. The CDR3 nucleotides are TGTGCCAGCTCCGACCTGCTAGCGGGGGTTCAAGAGACCCAGTACTTC.

The rearrangement joins TRBV6-2 or TRBV6-3 to TRBJ1-5, with unresolved D. The CDR3 contains 14 residues. CDR1 and CDR2 from the germline V gene are MNHEY and SVGEGT. V dropped 1 base and J dropped 4 bases, with 8 bases sitting between them. CDR3 protein: CASSYYSENQPQHF. The DNA of the CDR3 is TGTGCCAGCAGTTACTACTCGGAGAATCAGCCCCAGCATTTT.

A single count supports this clonotype. The chain is built from TRBV6-5 and TRBJ2-5; possibly TRBD2 for D (6 bases). Germline values: CDR1 MNHEY, CDR2 SVGAGI. Trimming pared 5 bases from V and 1 base from J, leaving 17 bases between. The CDR3 runs to 16 residues. CDR3 nucleotide sequence: TGTGCCAGCAGTCCTGGGACTGGCGGGATCCAAGAGACCCAGTACTTC. Its translation: CASSPGTGGIQETQYF.

This clonotype turned up a few times. The DNA for the CDR3 is TGTGCCAGCAGCACCGGGGGACGACGACCACAGGGACCTCTAGCCAAAAACATTCAGTACTTC. It yields the protein CASSTGGRRPQGPLAKNIQYF. The V gene is TRBV11-2, the J gene TRBJ2-4; possibly TRBD1 or TRBD2 for D (6 bases each). In germline, CDR1 is SGHAT, CDR2 FQNNGV. This CDR3 is built from 21 residues. Trimming left V 5 bases short and J 0 bases short, with 29 bases between.